Sequencing of this T cell receptor beta chain was carried out in a study of shared clonotypes between healthy human individuals. TCRdb's table, derived via immunoSEQ multiplex PCR, lists solely in-frame clones and lacks some. The profile covers 450,000 to 700,000 clones, with 95% appearing a single time and 0.095% to 0.12% taken by the ten largest. V dropped 1 base and J dropped 7; count of bases not matched to a gene: 5. CDR1 is SGHDN, CDR2 FVKESK, per germline. The CDR3 covers 15 residues. CD8 cells classed as naive were CD45RO-negative and positively selected for CCR7, excluding terminally differentiated effector memory CD45RA+ cells.

This TCR derives from a woman aged 25 to 39 in good health. Sequenced material: naive CD8+ T cells sorted from blood. V and J are TRBV14 and TRBJ1-4; 8 bases map to TRBD1. CDR3 region: CASSQGAGGPEKLFF. In DNA form, the CDR3 reads TGTGCCAGCAGCCAAGGGGCAGGGGGCCCTGAAAAACTGTTTTTT.